A single sample gave rise to the 10 T cell receptor beta chains below, sequenced in a study of CD4 T cells in relation to SARS-CoV-2 and coronaviruses. CD4+ T cells from unexposed donors were obtained before the COVID-19 pandemic (2011-2018). CD4+ T cells were isolated from the cells after around 9 days of culture. Clones were read by immunoSEQ multiplex PCR, and TCRdb kept only the in-frame ones, dropping some. The sample includes roughly 31,000 clones, less than 80% seen only once; the top ten take more than 9%. The antigens for these receptors are not known. The sequencing sample was made of CD4+ T cells from PBMCs, cultured in vitro. The receptors originated from a human donor in good health.

CDR3 nucleotides: TGCGCCAGCAGCCAAGACCCCCTCAGGCAAGCTTTCTTT. This encodes CASSQDPLRQAFF. The V call is TRBV4-3, the J call TRBJ1-1, with D unresolved. The V gene lost 0 bases and the J gene lost 9 bases, with 11 bases spanning the gap. Germline V CDR1 and CDR2: LGHNA, YSLEER. The CDR3 covers 13 residues.

This clone was detected only a few times. The rearrangement links TRBV9 to TRBJ2-7; D may be TRBD2 (5 bases). This CDR3 is built from 15 residues. The germline V gene encodes CDR1 SGDLS and CDR2 YYNGEE. The V gene lost 0 bases and the J gene lost 6 bases, with 16 bases spanning the gap. The chain's CDR3 is CASSVGLAAGGEQYF. In DNA form, the CDR3 reads TGTGCCAGCAGCGTAGGTCTCGCCGCAGGAGGCGAGCAGTACTTC.

This clone was detected once. The chain employs TRBV20-1 and TRBJ2-7, with a tentative D call TRBD2 (5 bases). CDR3 length: 11 amino acids. Germline-derived CDR1 and CDR2 are DFQATT and SNEGSKA (reference sequence). The V end was cut by 6 bases, the J end by 5 bases, with 11 bases between. The CDR3 loop reads CSASGGDEQYF. In nucleotides, the CDR3 is TGCAGTGCCAGCGGTGGTGACGAGCAGTACTTC.

V is TRBV24-1 and J is TRBJ1-6, with D unresolved. The CDR3 has 9 residues. The germline V and J ends were trimmed by 12 bases and 14 bases, with 10 bases remaining between them. Germline V gives CDR1 KGHDR, CDR2 SFDVKD. The CDR3 sequence: CAGTESLHF. Written as DNA, the CDR3 is TGTGCCGGAACGGAATCCCTCCACTTT.

The CDR3 sequence: CASSFVSTGSTGELFF. In DNA form, the CDR3 reads TGTGCCAGCAGCTTTGTGTCTACAGGGAGCACCGGGGAGCTGTTTTTT. The chain combines TRBV5-5 with TRBJ2-2; D possibly corresponds to TRBD1 (6 bases). Germline CDR1 and CDR2: SGHKS and YYEKEE (reference sequence). Trimming pared 2 bases from V and 4 bases from J, leaving 15 bases between. This CDR3 is 16 amino acids long. The variable domain in full, with the rest retrieved from reference TRBV5-5 and TRBJ2-2, is DAGVTQSPTHLIKTRGQQVTLRCSPISGHKSVSWYQQVLGQGPQFIFQYYEKEERGRGNFPDRFSARQFPNYSSELNVNALLLGDSALYLCASSFVSTGSTGELFFGEGSRLTVL.

The chain employs TRBV19 and TRBJ1-4; the D is unclear. CDR3 length: 13 residues. With 4 bases removed from V and 8 bases from J, the gap between germline ends came to 11 bases. CDR1 is LNHDA, CDR2 SQIVND, per germline (reference sequence). The CDR3 protein is CASSTDLGEKLFF. The CDR3 bases are TGTGCCAGTAGTACGGACCTAGGGGAAAAACTGTTTTTT. Supplemented by reference TRBV19 and TRBJ1-4, the full variable domain reads DGGITQSPKYLFRKEGQNVTLSCEQNLNHDAMYWYRQDPGQGLRLIYYSQIVNDFQKGDIAEGYSVSREKKESFPLTVTSAQKNPTAFYLCASSTDLGEKLFFGSGTQLSVL.

The genes are TRBV3-1 (or the pseudogene TRBV3-2) and TRBJ2-5; D might be TRBD2 (5 bases). In germline, CDR1 is LGHDT, CDR2 YNNKEL (reference sequence). The ends were cut back, 4 bases at V and 4 bases at J, with 19 bases in the middle. This CDR3 has 16 residues. The CDR3 protein is CASSPRGEGARETQYF. Written as DNA, the CDR3 is TGTGCCAGCAGCCCCCGCGGTGAGGGAGCCCGAGAGACCCAGTACTTC.

The gene calls are TRBV6-5 and TRBJ1-5; 8 bases map to TRBD1. CDR1 and CDR2 from the germline V gene are MNHEY and SVGAGI. The CDR3 is 13 amino acids. Trimming cost V 4 bases and J 4 bases; bases outside gene matches: 0. The CDR3 protein is CASSWTGNQPQHF. CDR3 sequence (DNA): TGTGCCAGCAGTTGGACAGGGAATCAGCCCCAGCATTTT.

The V call is TRBV3-1 (or the pseudogene TRBV3-2), the J call TRBJ1-2; the D gene is possibly TRBD1 (6 bases). The germline CDR1 and CDR2 sequences are LGHDT and YNNKEL (reference sequence). V lost 3 bases and J 7 bases, leaving 24 bases between the germline ends. This CDR3 has 17 residues. The CDR3 is CASSQRGGLPMIGGYTF. The DNA of the CDR3 is TGTGCCAGCAGCCAGAGGGGGGGACTCCCGATGATTGGTGGCTACACCTTC.

The chain is built from TRBV7-8 and TRBJ2-1; D gene uncertain. The CDR3 runs 12 residues. The V gene's germline CDR1 is SGHVS and CDR2 FQNEAQ. V shed 6 bases and J shed 5 bases, with 8 bases lying between them. The CDR3 sequence: CASSFGHNEQFF. CDR3 coding DNA: TGTGCCAGCAGTTTCGGCCACAATGAGCAGTTCTTC.